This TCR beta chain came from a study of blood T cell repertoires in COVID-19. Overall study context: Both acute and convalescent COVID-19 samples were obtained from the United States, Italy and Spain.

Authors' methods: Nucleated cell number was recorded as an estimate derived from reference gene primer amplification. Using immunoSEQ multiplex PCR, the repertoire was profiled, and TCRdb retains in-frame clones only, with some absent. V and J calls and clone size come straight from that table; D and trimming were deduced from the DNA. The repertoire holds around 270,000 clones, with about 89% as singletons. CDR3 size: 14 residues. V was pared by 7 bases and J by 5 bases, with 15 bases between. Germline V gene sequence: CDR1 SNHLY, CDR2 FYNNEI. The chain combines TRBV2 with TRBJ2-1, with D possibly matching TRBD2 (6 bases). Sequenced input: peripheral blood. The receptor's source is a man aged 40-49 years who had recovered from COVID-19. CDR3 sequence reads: CASNRGLRNNEQFF. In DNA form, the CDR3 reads TGTGCCAGCAATCGGGGACTCCGAAACAATGAGCAGTTCTTC.